The 30 T cell receptor beta chains below come from one sample, sequenced in a study of shared T cell receptors in the human thymus. Sequencing used immunoSEQ multiplex PCR; TCRdb keeps in-frame clones, though not all of them. The table lists roughly 410,000 clones, around 93% of them singletons. Sequencing was done on a sample of thymocytes. These receptors were taken from a human donor.

This clone was counted once. The V and J genes are TRBV27 and TRBJ1-1; maybe TRBD1 (5 bases). CDR1 is MNHEY, CDR2 SMNVEV, per germline (reference sequence). V lost 8 bases and J lost 0, with 13 bases in between. The CDR3 runs to 14 residues. In nucleotides, the CDR3 is TGTGCCAGCGGGGGGTTTGGCCTGAACACTGAAGCTTTCTTT. It encodes CASGGFGLNTEAFF.

The chain links TRBV27 to TRBJ2-7, with 9 bases lining up with TRBD2. The CDR3 totals 17 residues. The germline V gene has CDR1 MNHEY and CDR2 SMNVEV (reference sequence). The V and J ends lost 3 bases and 4 bases, in that order; junction bases with no gene match: 13. The CDR3, as DNA: TGTGCCAGCAGTTTTCGGGGGACGAGGACTAGCGATTACGAGCAGTACTTC. It encodes CASSFRGTRTSDYEQYF.

Only one count was recorded for this clone. The chain couples TRBV14 to TRBJ2-7; possibly TRBD2 for D (5 bases). CDR3 length: 18 amino acids. Germline-derived CDR1 and CDR2 are SGHDN and FVKESK. V lost 4 bases and J lost 3, with 25 bases in between. CDR3 bases: TGTGCCAGCAGCCTAAACGACAAACGGGGTCCTAAACGCTACGAGCAGTACTTC. Protein sequence: CASSLNDKRGPKRYEQYF.

The chain is built from TRBV7-9 and TRBJ2-4; no reliable D call. The V end was cut by 5 bases, the J end by 7 bases, with 9 bases between. The CDR3 sequence is 12 residues long. Germline V gene lookup returns CDR1 SEHNR and CDR2 FQNEAQ (reference sequence). The CDR3 sequence is CASSPTPNIQYF. CDR3 nucleotides: TGTGCCAGCAGCCCCACACCGAACATTCAGTACTTC.

The CDR3, as DNA: TGTGCCAGCAGTCCGGGGATAGCGGGAGGATACACAGATACGCAGTATTTT. This gives the protein CASSPGIAGGYTDTQYF. The V and J genes are TRBV28 and TRBJ2-3, with 10 positions matching TRBD2. Per germline, CDR1 MDHEN and CDR2 SYDVKM. The CDR3 runs 17 residues. Losses at the gene ends were 5 bases for V and 2 bases for J; bases not matched to a gene: 10. Together with reference TRBV28 and TRBJ2-3, the CDR3 gives the full variable domain: DVKVTQSSRYLVKRTGEKVFLECVQDMDHENMFWYRQDPGLGLRLIYFSYDVKMKEKGDIPEGYSVSREKKERFSLILESASTNQTSMYLCASSPGIAGGYTDTQYFGPGTRLTVL.

The rearrangement uses TRBV15 and TRBJ2-3; TRBD2 agrees at 9 bases. The CDR3 is 18 amino acids. Trimming at V came to 3 bases and at J to 0 bases, leaving 10 bases not matched to a gene. CDR1 and CDR2 (germline): LNHNV, YYDKDF (reference sequence). In nucleotides, the CDR3 is TGTGCCACCAGCAGGCGCGGGAGGGCCCAAGCTAGCACAGATACGCAGTATTTT. It codes for CATSRRGRAQASTDTQYF. The whole variable domain, filled in from reference TRBV15 and TRBJ2-3, reads DAMVIQNPRYQVTQFGKPVTLSCSQTLNHNVMYWYQQKSSQAPKLLFHYYDKDFNNEADTPDNFQSRRPNTSFCFLDIRSPGLGDTAMYLCATSRRGRAQASTDTQYFGPGTRLTVL.

The chain uses TRBV7-2 and TRBJ2-7; D is undetermined. The CDR3 is 14 residues long. Per germline, CDR1 SGHTA and CDR2 FQGNSA. V lost 3 bases and J 2 bases, leaving 11 bases between the germline ends. The CDR3 loop is CASSLRLETYEQYF. As DNA, the CDR3 is TGTGCCAGCAGCTTGAGACTGGAGACCTACGAGCAGTACTTC.

The gene calls are TRBV6-1 and TRBJ2-7; the match to TRBD1 covers 11 bases. Germline V gene sequence: CDR1 MNHNS, CDR2 SASEGT. Losses at the gene ends were 6 bases for V and 3 bases for J; bases not matched to a gene: 4. The CDR3 loop spans 14 amino acids. DNA for the CDR3: TGTGCCAGCAGGGCCGGGACAGGGGGCTACGAGCAGTACTTC. The encoded protein is CASRAGTGGYEQYF.

The chain links TRBV27 to TRBJ2-3; D gene uncertain. This CDR3 has 14 residues. The germline V and J ends were trimmed by 6 bases and 2 bases, with 12 bases remaining between them. Looked up from germline, CDR1 is MNHEY and CDR2 is SMNVEV (reference sequence). This CDR3 reads CASRTTRPTDTQYF. The CDR3 DNA is TGTGCCAGCAGGACAACGAGACCCACAGATACGCAGTATTTT.

This rearrangement joins TRBV30 to TRBJ1-1, with TRBD1 as a possible D gene (5 bases). The CDR3 extends over 16 amino acids. Per the germline V gene, CDR1 is GTSNPN and CDR2 is SVGIG (reference sequence). The V and J ends lost 3 bases and 2 bases respectively, with 19 bases between them. CDR3 amino acids: CAWRGPLTVSNTEAFF. In DNA form, the CDR3 reads TGTGCCTGGAGGGGACCGTTAACGGTATCAAACACTGAAGCTTTCTTT.

V and J are TRBV5-6 and TRBJ1-2, with 7 bases aligning to TRBD1. Looked up from germline, CDR1 is SGHDT and CDR2 is YYEEEE. The CDR3 extends over 12 amino acids. V shed 4 bases and J 7 bases; nucleotides not matched to a gene: 4. CDR3 sequence (DNA): TGTGCCAGCAGCCAGACAGGGTTTGGCTACACCTTC. This gives the protein CASSQTGFGYTF.

This chain joins TRBV6-1 and TRBJ1-5; D is unclear. The germline V gene encodes CDR1 MNHNS and CDR2 SASEGT. CDR3 length: 14 amino acids. The germline V and J ends were trimmed by 4 bases and 1 base, with 8 bases remaining between them. CDR3 in amino acids: CASSASTSNQPQHF. The CDR3 DNA reads TGTGCCAGCAGTGCCTCGACAAGCAATCAGCCCCAGCATTTT.

The chain has TRBV6-1 and TRBJ2-7, with D unclear. Germline CDR1 is MNHNS and CDR2 is SASEGT. The V end was cut by 2 bases, the J end by 7 bases, with 3 bases between. There are 10 residues in the CDR3. The chain's CDR3 is CASSEREQYF. The CDR3 DNA reads TGTGCCAGCAGTGAAAGGGAGCAGTACTTC.

The chain joins TRBV14 to TRBJ2-2; D is perhaps TRBD1 (5 bases). V was cut by 1 base and J by 6 bases, with 6 bases left in between. The germline V gene encodes CDR1 SGHDN and CDR2 FVKESK. The CDR3 loop spans 13 amino acids. As DNA, the CDR3 is TGTGCCAGCAGCCAAGGGGGCTCCGGGGAGCTGTTTTTT. Encoded protein: CASSQGGSGELFF.

The chain has TRBV2 and TRBJ2-7; D possibly matches TRBD1 or TRBD2 (6 bases each). This CDR3 has 17 amino acids. Germline assignment: CDR1 SNHLY and CDR2 FYNNEI. With 6 bases removed from V and 3 bases from J, the gap between germline ends came to 24 bases. The CDR3 DNA follows: TGTGCCAGCAGGATCTGGGGCGGGACCGGGACACACTACGAGCAGTACTTC. Its translation: CASRIWGGTGTHYEQYF.

This chain uses TRBV29-1 with TRBJ2-7, with D hard to call. The CDR3 contains 14 residues. The germline V gene has CDR1 SQVTM and CDR2 ANQGSEA. V gave up 4 bases and J gave up 2 bases, with 15 bases separating them. Written as DNA, the CDR3 is TGCAGCGTTGGGATCGGGCAGAATCCCTACGAGCAGTACTTC. Translating it yields CSVGIGQNPYEQYF.

This rearrangement joins TRBV10-3 to TRBJ1-5; D is ambiguous. Deletions cut 2 bases from V and 5 bases from J, with 4 bases between. Germline lookup yields CDR1 ENHRY and CDR2 SYGVKD. The CDR3 extends over 12 amino acids. The chain's CDR3 is CAISEGDQPQHF. The DNA for the CDR3 is TGTGCCATCAGTGAGGGGGATCAGCCCCAGCATTTT.

The chain has TRBV4-1 and TRBJ2-5, with a tentative D call TRBD2 (5 bases). V was trimmed by 0 bases and J by 2 bases, leaving 10 bases between them. This CDR3 has 15 amino acids. Per the germline V gene, CDR1 is MGHRA and CDR2 is YSYEKL. Written as DNA, the CDR3 is TGCGCCAGCAGCCAAGATCGTGGGAGTCAAGAGACCCAGTACTTC. The encoded protein is CASSQDRGSQETQYF.

The chain joins TRBV5-5 to TRBJ1-5; no clear D gene. Germline CDR1 SGHKS, CDR2 YYEKEE (reference sequence). V dropped 1 base and J dropped 0 bases, with 5 bases sitting between them. This CDR3 contains 14 residues. The CDR3 loop reads CASSLKVSNQPQHF. The CDR3, as DNA: TGTGCCAGCAGCTTGAAGGTTAGCAATCAGCCCCAGCATTTT. The variable domain in full, completed from reference TRBV5-5 and TRBJ1-5, reads DAGVTQSPTHLIKTRGQQVTLRCSPISGHKSVSWYQQVLGQGPQFIFQYYEKEERGRGNFPDRFSARQFPNYSSELNVNALLLGDSALYLCASSLKVSNQPQHFGDGTRLSIL.

V and J are TRBV30 and TRBJ1-3; no clear D. V dropped 1 base and J dropped 2 bases, with 9 bases sitting between them. The CDR3 contains 14 residues. The V gene's germline CDR1 is GTSNPN and CDR2 SVGIG (reference sequence). The CDR3 bases are TGTGCCTGGAGTGAAAGGTACCCTGGAAACACCATATATTTT. It encodes CAWSERYPGNTIYF.

The chain couples TRBV19 to TRBJ1-5, with 8 bases fitting TRBD1. The CDR3 has 16 residues. V gave up 3 bases and J gave up 6 bases; unmatched junction bases: 10. CDR1 is LNHDA, CDR2 SQIVND, per germline (reference sequence). CDR3 loop: CASSIRRQGLSQPQHF. The CDR3, as DNA: TGTGCCAGTAGTATCCGACGACAGGGGTTGTCTCAGCCCCAGCATTTT.

This clone is a singleton in its sample. The chain combines TRBV30 with TRBJ2-1; 9 bases are a match to TRBD2. In germline, CDR1 is GTSNPN, CDR2 SVGIG (reference sequence). This CDR3 is built from 17 residues. The junction had 15 bases not matched to a gene; V was cut back by 0 bases and J by 9 bases. In DNA form, the CDR3 reads TGTGCCTGGAGTGTACGGGGTCACCGGACTAGCGCAATTGAGCAGTTCTTC. Protein sequence: CAWSVRGHRTSAIEQFF.

The chain employs TRBV7-6 and TRBJ2-1; D is unclear. Germline loops: CDR1 SGHVS, CDR2 FNYEAQ. The CDR3 extends over 14 amino acids. V shed 5 bases and J shed 5 bases, with 13 bases lying between them. The CDR3 loop is CASSRTKGNNEQFF. The CDR3 DNA reads TGTGCCAGCAGCCGAACCAAGGGCAACAATGAGCAGTTCTTC. The whole variable domain, filled in from reference TRBV7-6 and TRBJ2-1, reads GAGVSQSPRYKVTKRGQDVALRCDPISGHVSLYWYRQALGQGPEFLTYFNYEAQQDKSGLPNDRFSAERPEGSISTLTIQRTEQRDSAMYRCASSRTKGNNEQFFGPGTRLTVL.

This chain uses TRBV21-1 with TRBJ2-1; the tabulated D call, TRBD2, remains unverified against the DNA. TRBV21-1 counts as a pseudogene. CDR3 length equals 17 residues. In DNA form, the CDR3 reads TGTGCCAGCAGCAAAGCACCTAGCGGGAGTTTGACGGATGAGCAGTTCTTC. It specifies CASSKAPSGSLTDEQFF.

The chain couples TRBV15 to TRBJ1-2; no firm D call. The CDR3 length is 18 residues. V gave up 0 bases and J gave up 1 base, with 18 bases separating them. Looked up from germline, CDR1 is LNHNV and CDR2 is YYDKDF (reference sequence). The CDR3, as DNA: TGTGCCACCAGCAGAGACGGGCAGGTGACATCATTTAACTATGGCTACACCTTC. Residues: CATSRDGQVTSFNYGYTF.

A single count supports this clone. The chain recombines TRBV7-4 with TRBJ1-1; a possible D gene is TRBD1 (6 bases). Per the germline V gene, CDR1 is SGHVT and CDR2 is SQSDAQ. This CDR3 has 14 amino acids. The V gene lost 5 bases and the J gene lost 5 bases, with 15 bases spanning the gap. In DNA form, the CDR3 reads TGTGCCAGCAGCCAGCCGACAGGCAGTACTGAAGCTTTCTTT. As protein: CASSQPTGSTEAFF. Full variable domain (remainder filled in from reference TRBV7-4 and TRBJ1-1): GAGVSQSPRYKVAKRGRDVALRCDSISGHVTLYWYRQTLGQGSEVLTYSQSDAQRDKSGRPSGRFSAERPERSVSTLKIQRTEQGDSAVYLCASSQPTGSTEAFFGQGTRLTVV.

This clone is a singleton in its sample. The chain employs TRBV7-2 and TRBJ1-2, with D maybe TRBD1 (5 bases). Germline values: CDR1 SGHTA, CDR2 FQGNSA. This CDR3 region has 16 residues. V lost 4 bases and J lost 5, with 20 bases in between. The CDR3 nucleotides are TGTGCCAGCAGCTCCGCGGAGGGCCCCGGGGCATATGGCTACACCTTC. The encoded protein is CASSSAEGPGAYGYTF.

This clone was picked up a small number of times. The V call is TRBV11-2, the J call TRBJ2-7; 9 bases are a match to TRBD1. This CDR3 is built from 14 residues. CDR1 and CDR2 from the germline V gene are SGHAT and FQNNGV. With V trimmed by 6 bases and J by 3 bases, 6 bases remained unmatched. CDR3 amino acids: CASRPGQGIYEQYF. DNA of the CDR3: TGTGCCAGCAGACCGGGACAGGGAATCTACGAGCAGTACTTC.

This clone showed up just once. The CDR3 DNA follows: TGTGCCAGCAGTTACTCGCAGGGCTGCTATGGCTACACCTTC. This codes for CASSYSQGCYGYTF. The V gene is TRBV6-5, the J gene TRBJ1-2; D is perhaps TRBD1 (5 bases). In germline, CDR1 is MNHEY, CDR2 SVGAGI. The CDR3 runs to 14 residues. Trimming shortened V by 0 bases and J by 4 bases, and 9 bases separated the two germline ends.

The chain carries TRBV7-6 and TRBJ2-7; 9 bases fit TRBD1. The trim removed 4 bases at V and 4 bases at J, leaving 8 bases unmatched. The CDR3 loop spans 15 amino acids. Per germline, CDR1 SGHVS and CDR2 FNYEAQ. CDR3 coding DNA: TGTGCCAGCAGCTATGACCGGGACAGGGAGTACGAGCAGTACTTC. This translates into CASSYDRDREYEQYF.